This is a list of T cell receptor beta chains from one sample in a study of blood T cell repertoires in COVID-19. The protocol was immunoSEQ multiplex PCR, while the TCRdb copy is restricted to in-frame clones and leaves out a portion. The data show a few hundred thousand clones, approximately 85% seen once. The specimen was PBMCs or T cells enriched from blood (not recorded which). These receptors were taken from a woman aged 25 to 39 who had recovered from COVID-19. The CDR3 runs from the conserved cysteine through the conserved F or W. D genes are given only for firm matches. Size values are once, few and many counts, or a class for expanded clones, and some rows have none.

D gene	clone size	V gene	J gene	CDR3 DNA	CDR3 protein
-	-	TRBV29-1	TRBJ2-6	TGCAGCGTTGAAGATCCGGGACATACCGTCCTGACTTTC	CSVEDPGHTVLTF
TRBD1	many	TRBV13	TRBJ1-3	TGTGCCAGCAGCCCCTACCCATCGACAGGGTCTGGAAACACCATATATTTT	CASSPYPSTGSGNTIYF
-	few	TRBV28	TRBJ1-1	TGTGCCAGCAGTCTCGCGTCGAGGGAAGCTTTCTTT	CASSLASREAFF
-	-	TRBV7-9	TRBJ1-2	TGTGCCAGCAGCTACCCGGCCGTGGGCCTTGGCTACACCTTC	CASSYPAVGLGYTF
-	-	TRBV24-1	TRBJ1-1	TGTGCCACCAGTGCTGGCAGGGCTCTTGAAGCTTTCTTT	CATSAGRALEAFF
-	-	TRBV18	TRBJ2-1	TGTGCCAGTGAAATTTCGGGACTCTCTATCTCCTACAATGAGCAGTTCTTC	CASEISGLSISYNEQFF
TRBD1	-	TRBV6-5	TRBJ1-1	TGTGCCAGCAGTCAACAGGGGAGGGAAGCTTTCTTT	CASSQQGREAFF
TRBD1	few	TRBV7-9	TRBJ1-1	TGTGCCAGCAGCTCGGACAGGGTGCATAGTTTCTTT	CASSSDRVHSFF
TRBD2	-	TRBV28	TRBJ2-5	TGTGCCAGCAGTTTACTCATAGCGGGGGGGCCGGGGGAGACCCAGTACTTC	CASSLLIAGGPGETQYF
-	-	TRBV3-1/TRBV3-2	TRBJ2-3	TGTGCCAGCAGCCAAAAACAGCGGGTATACACAGATACGCAGTATTTT	CASSQKQRVYTDTQYF
-	once	TRBV7-8	TRBJ2-7	TGTGCCAGCAGCCCGCTGGGGGCAGGGAGTCCCTACGAGCAGTACTTC	CASSPLGAGSPYEQYF
-	-	TRBV12-3/TRBV12-4	TRBJ1-1	TGTGCCAGCAGTGGCCAGCCGGGGGTGGAAGCTTTCTTT	CASSGQPGVEAFF
TRBD1	-	TRBV5-1	TRBJ1-1	TGCGCCAGCAGCCACCTACAGGGGCGAGTGAACACTGAAGCTTTCTTT	CASSHLQGRVNTEAFF
-	-	TRBV19	TRBJ2-2	TGTGCCAGTAGTAGACAGATTCCTGCGAACACCGGGGAGCTGTTTTTT	CASSRQIPANTGELFF
-	-	TRBV6-6	TRBJ1-2	TGTGCCAGCAGCGGGCAGGTCGAGGGCTGGGGCTACACCTTC	CASSGQVEGWGYTF
TRBD1	-	TRBV11-2	TRBJ1-2	TGTGCCAGCAGCCCCGGACAGGGGGTGGGCTCTGACTATGGCTACACCTTC	CASSPGQGVGSDYGYTF
-	-	TRBV6-5	TRBJ1-6	TGTGCCAGCAGTTACGGGGGCAGGGGTAATTCACCCCTCCACTTT	CASSYGGRGNSPLHF
-	-	TRBV3-1/TRBV3-2	TRBJ2-2	TGTGCCAGCAGCCAAGATCGGGATCCCGGGGAGCTGTTTTTT	CASSQDRDPGELFF
TRBD1	-	TRBV20-1	TRBJ1-5	TGCAGTGCTAGTGGGACAGGGGGGGGTAGCAATCAGCCCCAGCATTTT	CSASGTGGGSNQPQHF
-	-	TRBV2	TRBJ1-6	TGTGCCAGCAGGGCGGGGAGTTGGTCACCCCTCCACTTT	CASRAGSWSPLHF
TRBD1	-	TRBV3-1/TRBV3-2	TRBJ1-1	TGTGCCAGCAGCCAAGGGTCAAACAGGGGGTATACTGAAGCTTTCTTT	CASSQGSNRGYTEAFF
-	-	TRBV7-2	TRBJ1-1	TGTGCCAGCAGTAGAGGGGGGGGGTTGGATGAAGCTTTCTTT	CASSRGGGLDEAFF
-	-	TRBV19	TRBJ1-1	TGTGCCAGTAATGTGGACAGAATTAGCAACACTGAAGCTTTCTTT	CASNVDRISNTEAFF
-	once	TRBV7-2	TRBJ1-1	TGTGCCAGCAGCTCGATGGGGGGGCTGGACACTGAAGCTTTCTTT	CASSSMGGLDTEAFF
-	-	TRBV6-5	TRBJ2-7	TGTGCCAGCAGCCGCGACTACGAGCAGTACTTC	CASSRDYEQYF
TRBD1	-	TRBV2	TRBJ2-1	TGTGCCAGCAGGCCCGGGACAGAATTTTACAATGAGCAGTTCTTC	CASRPGTEFYNEQFF
TRBD2	-	TRBV29-1	TRBJ2-1	TGCAGCGGCCGGACTAGCGGGTCTTACAATGAGCAGTTCTTC	CSGRTSGSYNEQFF
-	-	TRBV2	TRBJ1-1	TGTGCCAGTGCCCAGGGCCTTGGGGCTTTCTTT	CASAQGLGAFF
TRBD1	-	TRBV2	TRBJ2-7	TGTGCCAGCAGTATGACAACCGGGACAGGGGGGTACGAGCAGTACTTC	CASSMTTGTGGYEQYF
TRBD2	-	TRBV7-3	TRBJ2-1	TGTGCCAGCAGCTTGGGGAGCGGGACGGAATCCTACAATGAGCAGTTCTTC	CASSLGSGTESYNEQFF
-	once	TRBV7-8	TRBJ1-2	TGTGCCAGCAGCTTAGAAGTTAGCGTGGTAGGCTATGGCTACACCTTC	CASSLEVSVVGYGYTF
-	-	TRBV5-4	TRBJ2-7	TGTGCCAGCAGCGTAGGAGCCTACGAGCAGTACTTC	CASSVGAYEQYF
-	-	TRBV5-4	TRBJ1-1	TGTGCCAGCAGCTTACAGATGAACACTGAAGCTTTCTTT	CASSLQMNTEAFF
-	-	TRBV6-5	TRBJ2-5	TGTGCCAGCAGTCCTCGGGGTCCCCCTAGGGAGACCCAGTACTTC	CASSPRGPPRETQYF
TRBD1	-	TRBV11-1	TRBJ1-6	TGTGCCAGCAGCTTAGGACAGGGGAGTTCACCCCTCCACTTT	CASSLGQGSSPLHF
-	-	TRBV6-5	TRBJ2-1	TGTGCCAGCAGTTACGGGGGGGGCCTGGTGGATGAGCAGTTCTTC	CASSYGGGLVDEQFF
-	-	TRBV5-6	TRBJ2-2	TGTGCCAGCAGCCTGGCGGGGTTCGAGCTGTTTTTT	CASSLAGFELFF
TRBD2	few	TRBV30	TRBJ2-7	TGTGCCTGGAGTCCAGCAGTAGCGGGGGACTACGAGCAGTACTTC	CAWSPAVAGDYEQYF
-	-	TRBV3-1/TRBV3-2	TRBJ1-1	TGTGCCAGCAGCCAAGGGTTGGGCCTAGAAGCTTTCTTT	CASSQGLGLEAFF
-	-	TRBV10-3	TRBJ2-5	TGTGCCATCAGTGAGTCTCAGGCGGGCGAGACCCAGTACTTC	CAISESQAGETQYF
-	-	TRBV25-1	TRBJ1-6	TGTGCCAGCAGTGAAACAGGGTACTATAATTCACCCCTCCACTTT	CASSETGYYNSPLHF
-	-	TRBV6-6	TRBJ1-2	TGTGCCAGCAGCCGAAAAACAGGGTTGAAAGGAGGTAACTATGGCTACACCTTC	CASSRKTGLKGGNYGYTF
TRBD1	few	TRBV5-1	TRBJ1-3	TGCGCCAGCAGCTTGGAGGGGGCCTCCTCTGGAAACACCATATATTTT	CASSLEGASSGNTIYF
TRBD1	few	TRBV6-5	TRBJ2-7	TGTGCCAGCAGGGCACAGGGGGCTATCAACGAGCAGTACTTC	CASRAQGAINEQYF
TRBD2	-	TRBV3-1/TRBV3-2	TRBJ2-1	TGTGCCAGCAGCCAAGACTTTAGAAGCGGGAGGGTGAATGAGCAGTTCTTC	CASSQDFRSGRVNEQFF
-	once	TRBV28	TRBJ1-5	TGTGCCAGCAGGGACAGACGCAATCAGCCCCAGCATTTT	CASRDRRNQPQHF
-	-	TRBV21-1	TRBJ2-7	TGTGCCAGCACCAAGGGAAGCCTGGGACTAGCGGGAGGGTCCTACGAGCAGTACTTC	CASTKGSLGLAGGSYEQYF
-	-	TRBV6-5	TRBJ1-1	TGTGCCAGCAGTTACCCCGGGGGGGTTGAAGCTTTCTTT	CASSYPGGVEAFF
TRBD1	-	TRBV28	TRBJ2-3	TGTGCCAGCAACGAGGGACAGGGGTGGAATACGCAGTATTTT	CASNEGQGWNTQYF
-	-	TRBV20-1	TRBJ2-7	TGCAGTGCTAGAAGGGAGTACGAGCAGTACTTC	CSARREYEQYF
TRBD1	-	TRBV9	TRBJ1-1	TGTGCCAGCAGACGGACAGGGGGTTCTGAAGCTTTCTTT	CASRRTGGSEAFF